The entry below describes one T cell receptor (beta chain). Its antigen is still unknown. Primers for the PCR totalled 60 Vbeta and 13 Jbeta. The protocol was immunoSEQ multiplex PCR, while the TCRdb copy is restricted to in-frame clones and leaves out a portion. The table has roughly 100,000 clones, about 70% seen once. The CDR3 covers 16 residues. Germline CDR1 and CDR2: SGHDT and YYEEEE. This entry is derived from a study of cytomegalovirus exposure and HLA in healthy donors. At the level of the study: Early released data comprised around 80 million unique TCRs from HLA-typed donors. Of the donors genotyped, several hundred in all, about 76% fell in the Caucasian-associated ancestry cluster.

Findings of the study overall: Relative to equally common others, HLA-associated TCR beta chains showed greater clonal expansion in a later analysis. A highly shared variant cluster was judged a likely technical artifact.

The source of this sequence is a man in his fifties or sixties in good health and CMV-seropositive. The chain links TRBV5-6 to TRBJ2-5; TRBD2 is a possible D gene (5 bases). The better agreement between TRBJ2-7 and the DNA end casts doubt on the J call. Sequenced input: PBMCs. CDR3 bases: TGTGCCAGCAGCTTGGCCGGGAAAAGGATCACCTACGAGCAGTACTTC. It specifies CASSLAGKRITYEQYF.